This T cell receptor (beta chain) was sequenced in a study of tumor-infiltrating lymphocytes in primary liver carcinoma. This CDR3 has 14 amino acids. Germline CDR1 and CDR2: MNHNS and SASEGT. Points on this clonotype: The CDR3 carries no conserved terminal phenylalanine or tryptophan, so it likely arises from a read error.

Using a constant-region primer together with ProtoScript II reverse transcriptase, TCR beta cDNA was made from about 500 ng of total RNA. For TCR beta, libraries were produced by three nested multiplex PCR rounds using slightly modified ARM-PCR. The first two PCR rounds, around 10 cycles each, used TRBV1-TRBV30 forward primers and a C-beta reverse primer. MiXCR, run by TCRdb on the multiplex PCR reads, gives a single entry per CDR3 protein. Of around 25,000 distinct CDR3 sequences in the sample, roughly 78% were seen once. Unsorted bulk tissue of about 18-32 mg yielded co-extracted RNA and DNA. What was sequenced was liver tumor tissue from sampling region 3. Subset here: tumor region T3, left-lateral pole. The chain joins TRBV6-1 to TRBJ2-1; no clear D gene. The sequence derives from a man aged 35 to 55 with primary liver carcinoma and hepatitis B virus infection. The chain's CDR3 is CVSTGSLNYNEQFI. CDR3 in DNA: TGTGTCAGCACTGGATCCCTCAACTACAATGAACAGTTCATC.